The rows below give T cell receptor beta chains drawn from one sample of a study of T cells in Graves' hyperthyroidism and ophthalmopathy. TCRdb reprocessed the multiplex PCR reads with MiXCR, giving one entry per CDR3 protein. The repertoire holds just over 550,000 distinct CDR3 sequences, 35% to 55% seen once, with about 7.8% in the top ten. The sequenced sample consisted of peripheral blood or thyroid tissue (not recorded which). The receptors come from a woman between 18 and 29 years old with Graves' hyperthyroidism. CDR3s include the opening cysteine and the closing phenylalanine or tryptophan. D genes are given only for firm matches. For some rows the clone size is stated as once, few or many, or as a class when expanded; others skip it.

j_call: TRBJ2-5
clone_size: .
d_call: .
v_call: TRBV20-1
cdr3_aa: CSYIGGRETQYF
cdr3_nt: TGCTCCTATATTGGGGGTCGGGAGACCCAGTACTTC

j_call: TRBJ2-7
clone_size: few
d_call: TRBD2
v_call: TRBV20-1
cdr3_aa: CSARVSGRAYEQYF
cdr3_nt: TGCAGTGCTAGGGTTAGCGGGAGGGCCTACGAGCAGTACTTC

j_call: TRBJ1-5
clone_size: .
d_call: .
v_call: TRBV20-1
cdr3_aa: CSASLGRQGNQPQHF
cdr3_nt: TGCAGTGCTAGTCTCGGGAGACAGGGCAATCAGCCCCAGCATTTT

j_call: TRBJ1-6
clone_size: .
d_call: TRBD1
v_call: TRBV9
cdr3_aa: CVSSHDRVSPLHF
cdr3_nt: TGTGTCAGCAGCCATGACAGGGTGTCACCCCTCCACTTT

j_call: TRBJ1-5
clone_size: once
d_call: TRBD1
v_call: TRBV6-1
cdr3_aa: CASSPTDRAPLSNQPQHF
cdr3_nt: TGTGCCAGCAGTCCGACGGACAGGGCGCCTCTTAGCAATCAGCCCCAGCATTTT

j_call: TRBJ2-6
clone_size: many
d_call: .
v_call: TRBV29-1
cdr3_aa: CSVEESPPGSGANVLTF
cdr3_nt: TGCAGCGTTGAAGAAAGTCCGCCGGGGTCCGGGGCCAACGTCCTGACTTTC

j_call: TRBJ2-7
clone_size: .
d_call: TRBD2
v_call: TRBV7-9
cdr3_aa: CASSQDGGEVSYEQYF
cdr3_nt: TGTGCCAGCAGCCAAGATGGGGGGGAGGTATCCTACGAGCAGTACTTC

j_call: TRBJ2-3
clone_size: .
d_call: .
v_call: TRBV2
cdr3_aa: CASTGPALDTQYF
cdr3_nt: TGTGCCAGCACTGGACCAGCCCTAGATACGCAGTATTTT

j_call: TRBJ1-1
clone_size: many
d_call: .
v_call: TRBV10-3
cdr3_aa: CAISEGREAEAFF
cdr3_nt: TGTGCCATCAGTGAGGGCAGGGAGGCTGAAGCTTTCTTT

j_call: TRBJ1-2
clone_size: once
d_call: TRBD1
v_call: TRBV25-1
cdr3_aa: CASSTDRALNGYTF
cdr3_nt: TGTGCCAGCAGCACCGACAGGGCCCTTAATGGCTACACCTTC

j_call: TRBJ1-2
clone_size: .
d_call: .
v_call: TRBV2
cdr3_aa: CASSYRPGTAGYTF
cdr3_nt: TGTGCCAGCAGTTACCGCCCCGGGACGGCTGGCTACACCTTC

j_call: TRBJ1-4
clone_size: .
d_call: .
v_call: TRBV6-5
cdr3_aa: CASTRTRATNEKLFF
cdr3_nt: TGTGCCAGCACCCGAACGCGGGCCACTAATGAAAAACTGTTTTTT

j_call: TRBJ2-2
clone_size: few
d_call: TRBD2
v_call: TRBV5-8
cdr3_aa: CASSLALREATGELFF
cdr3_nt: TGTGCCAGCAGCTTGGCCTTGCGGGAGGCCACCGGGGAGCTGTTTTTT

j_call: TRBJ1-1
clone_size: .
d_call: TRBD1
v_call: TRBV7-2
cdr3_aa: CASSLQGAGTEAFF
cdr3_nt: TGTGCCAGCAGCTTACAGGGGGCAGGCACTGAAGCTTTCTTT

j_call: TRBJ2-6
clone_size: .
d_call: .
v_call: TRBV7-9
cdr3_aa: CASTKQGVGANVLTF
cdr3_nt: TGTGCTAGCACCAAGCAGGGTGTCGGGGCCAACGTCCTGACTTTC

j_call: TRBJ2-6
clone_size: .
d_call: TRBD1
v_call: TRBV2
cdr3_aa: CASGKNRDRSGANVLTF
cdr3_nt: TGTGCCAGCGGTAAGAACAGGGACAGATCTGGGGCCAACGTCCTGACTTTC

j_call: TRBJ1-1
clone_size: few
d_call: TRBD1
v_call: TRBV7-9
cdr3_aa: CASSPDGTGFTEAFF
cdr3_nt: TGTGCCAGCAGCCCCGACGGGACAGGTTTCACTGAAGCTTTCTTT

j_call: TRBJ1-4
clone_size: .
d_call: TRBD1
v_call: TRBV5-1
cdr3_aa: CASSLGTGNGEKLFF
cdr3_nt: TGCGCCAGCAGCTTGGGGACAGGGAATGGAGAAAAACTGTTTTTT

j_call: TRBJ2-7
clone_size: .
d_call: .
v_call: TRBV19
cdr3_aa: CASSHAEGYYEQYF
cdr3_nt: TGTGCCAGTAGCCATGCGGAGGGGTACTACGAGCAGTACTTC

j_call: TRBJ1-2
clone_size: .
d_call: .
v_call: TRBV2
cdr3_aa: CASSATGVNTF
cdr3_nt: TGTGCCAGCAGTGCTACCGGGGTAAACACCTTC

j_call: TRBJ2-2
clone_size: .
d_call: .
v_call: TRBV20-1
cdr3_aa: CSARDSGALTGELFF
cdr3_nt: TGCAGTGCTAGAGACTCAGGGGCGCTCACCGGGGAGCTGTTTTTT

j_call: TRBJ1-6
clone_size: few
d_call: .
v_call: TRBV29-1
cdr3_aa: CSAQDGGGNSPLHF
cdr3_nt: TGCAGCGCTCAGGACGGTGGAGGGAATTCACCCCTCCACTTT

j_call: TRBJ2-7
clone_size: .
d_call: TRBD2
v_call: TRBV20-1
cdr3_aa: CSAGLAGFYEQYF
cdr3_nt: TGCAGTGCGGGACTAGCGGGATTCTACGAGCAGTACTTC

j_call: TRBJ1-5
clone_size: .
d_call: .
v_call: TRBV19
cdr3_aa: CASSGRQDQPQHF
cdr3_nt: TGTGCCAGTAGCGGCCGACAGGACCAGCCCCAGCATTTT